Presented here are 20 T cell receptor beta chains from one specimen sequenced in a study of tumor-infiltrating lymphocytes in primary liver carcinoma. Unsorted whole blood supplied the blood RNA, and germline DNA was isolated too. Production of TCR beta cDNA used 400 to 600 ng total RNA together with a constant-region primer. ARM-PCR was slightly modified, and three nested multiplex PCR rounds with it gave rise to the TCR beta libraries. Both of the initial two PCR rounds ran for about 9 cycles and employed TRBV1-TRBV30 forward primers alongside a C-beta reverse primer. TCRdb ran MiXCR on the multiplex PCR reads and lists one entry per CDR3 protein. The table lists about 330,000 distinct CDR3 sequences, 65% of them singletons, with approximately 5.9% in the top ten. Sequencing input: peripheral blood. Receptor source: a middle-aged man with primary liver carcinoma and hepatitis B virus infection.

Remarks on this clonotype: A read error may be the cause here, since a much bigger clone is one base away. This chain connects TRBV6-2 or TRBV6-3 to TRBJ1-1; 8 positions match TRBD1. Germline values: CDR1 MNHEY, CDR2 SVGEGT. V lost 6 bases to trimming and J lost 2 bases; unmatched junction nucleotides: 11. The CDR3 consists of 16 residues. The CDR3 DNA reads TGTGCCAGCAGCTTCCAAGGGACAGGACCTAACACTGAAGCTTTCTTT. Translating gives CASSFQGTGPNTEAFF.

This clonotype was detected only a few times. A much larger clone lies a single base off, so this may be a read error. CDR3 residues: CASSYSRFGERVYF. For the CDR3, the DNA is TGTGCCAGCAGTTACAGCAGGTTTGGTGAACGGGTGTACTTC. The chain is built from TRBV6-5 and TRBJ2-5; D ambiguous. This CDR3 has 14 residues. V was pared by 2 bases and J by 13 bases, with 20 bases between. The germline V gene has CDR1 MNHEY and CDR2 SVGAGI.

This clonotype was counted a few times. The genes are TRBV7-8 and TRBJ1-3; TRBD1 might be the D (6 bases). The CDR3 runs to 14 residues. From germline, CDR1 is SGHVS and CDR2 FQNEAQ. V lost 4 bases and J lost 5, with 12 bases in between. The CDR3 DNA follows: TGTGCCAGCAGCTCCACAGGGAGTAGAAACACCATATATTTT. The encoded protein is CASSSTGSRNTIYF. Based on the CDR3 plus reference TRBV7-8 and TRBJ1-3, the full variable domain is GAGVSQSPRYKVAKRGQDVALRCDPISGHVSLFWYQQALGQGPEFLTYFQNEAQLDKSGLPSDRFFAERPEGSVSTLKIQRTQQEDSAVYLCASSSTGSRNTIYFGEGSWLTVV.

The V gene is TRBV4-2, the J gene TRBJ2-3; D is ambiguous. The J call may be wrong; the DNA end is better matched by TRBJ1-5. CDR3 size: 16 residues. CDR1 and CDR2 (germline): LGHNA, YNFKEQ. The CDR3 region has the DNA TGTGCCAGCAGCCAGTATGCGGGAGAGGGCACAGATACGCAGCATTTT. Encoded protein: CASSQYAGEGTDTQHF.

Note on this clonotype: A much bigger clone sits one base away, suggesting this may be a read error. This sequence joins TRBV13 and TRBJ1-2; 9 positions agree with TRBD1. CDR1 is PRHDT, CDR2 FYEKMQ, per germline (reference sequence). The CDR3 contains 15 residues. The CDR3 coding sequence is TGTGCCAGCAGCCTCCGGGACAGGGCACGCTATGACTACACCTTC. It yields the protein CASSLRDRARYDYTF.

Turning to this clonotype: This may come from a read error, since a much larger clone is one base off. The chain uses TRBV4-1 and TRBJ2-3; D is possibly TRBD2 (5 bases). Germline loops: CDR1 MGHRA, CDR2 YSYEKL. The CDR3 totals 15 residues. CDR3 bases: TGTACCAGCAGCCAAGTCCGGAGGAGCACAGATACGCAGTATTTT. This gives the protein CTSSQVRRSTDTQYF.

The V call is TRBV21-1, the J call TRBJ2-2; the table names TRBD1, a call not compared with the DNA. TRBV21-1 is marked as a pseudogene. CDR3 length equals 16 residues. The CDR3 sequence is CASSPWTGMNTGELLF. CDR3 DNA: TGTGCCAGCAGCCCCTGGACAGGGATGAACACCGGGGAGCTGCTTTTT.

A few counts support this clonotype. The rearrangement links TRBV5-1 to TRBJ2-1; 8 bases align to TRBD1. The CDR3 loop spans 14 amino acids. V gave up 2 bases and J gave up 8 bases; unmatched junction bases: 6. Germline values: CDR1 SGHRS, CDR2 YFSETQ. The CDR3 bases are TGCGCCAGCAGCTTATCCGGGACAGGACATGAGCAGTTCTTC. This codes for CASSLSGTGHEQFF.

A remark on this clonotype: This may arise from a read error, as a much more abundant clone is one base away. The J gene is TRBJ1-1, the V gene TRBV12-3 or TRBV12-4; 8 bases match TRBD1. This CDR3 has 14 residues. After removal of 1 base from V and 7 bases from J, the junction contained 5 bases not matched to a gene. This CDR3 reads CASSLVPGGNEAFF. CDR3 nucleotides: TGTGCCAGCAGTTTAGTCCCAGGGGGCAATGAAGCTTTCTTT.

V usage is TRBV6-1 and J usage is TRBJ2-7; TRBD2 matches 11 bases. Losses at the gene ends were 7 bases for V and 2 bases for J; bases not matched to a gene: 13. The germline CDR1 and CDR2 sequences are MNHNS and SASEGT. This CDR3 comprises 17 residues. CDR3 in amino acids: CASKRQSGTSGPYEQYF. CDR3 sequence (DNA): TGTGCCAGCAAAAGACAATCCGGGACTAGCGGACCCTACGAGCAGTACTTC.

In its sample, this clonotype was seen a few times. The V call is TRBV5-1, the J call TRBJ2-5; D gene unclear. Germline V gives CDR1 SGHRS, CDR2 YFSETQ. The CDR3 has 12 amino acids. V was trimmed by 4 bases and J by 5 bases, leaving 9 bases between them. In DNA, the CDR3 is TGCGCCAGCAGCCCGCACCGGGAGACCCAGTACTTC. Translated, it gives CASSPHRETQYF.

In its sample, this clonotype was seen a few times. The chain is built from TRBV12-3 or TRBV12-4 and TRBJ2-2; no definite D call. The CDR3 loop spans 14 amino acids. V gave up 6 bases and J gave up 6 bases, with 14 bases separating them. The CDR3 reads CASRALVAAGELFF. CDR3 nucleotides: TGTGCCAGCAGAGCTCTAGTGGCGGCCGGGGAGCTGTTTTTT.

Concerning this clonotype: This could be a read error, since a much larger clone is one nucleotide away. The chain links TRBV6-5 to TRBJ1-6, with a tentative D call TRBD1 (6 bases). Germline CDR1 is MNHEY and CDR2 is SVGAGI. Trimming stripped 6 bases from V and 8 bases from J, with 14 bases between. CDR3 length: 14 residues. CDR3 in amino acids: CASSTGTLDSPLHF. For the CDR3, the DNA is TGTGCCAGCAGCACCGGGACATTAGATTCACCCCTCCACTTT.

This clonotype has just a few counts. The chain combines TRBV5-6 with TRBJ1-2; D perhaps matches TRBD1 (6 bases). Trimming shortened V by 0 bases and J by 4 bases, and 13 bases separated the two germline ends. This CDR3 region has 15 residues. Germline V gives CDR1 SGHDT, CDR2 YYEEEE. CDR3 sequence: CASSLAIGGAYGYTF. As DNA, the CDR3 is TGTGCCAGCAGCTTGGCGATTGGGGGGGCCTATGGCTACACCTTC.

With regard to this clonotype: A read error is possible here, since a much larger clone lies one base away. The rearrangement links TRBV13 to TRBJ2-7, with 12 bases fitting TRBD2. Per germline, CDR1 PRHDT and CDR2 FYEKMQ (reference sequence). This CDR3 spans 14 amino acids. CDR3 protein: CTSSPTSGSYEQYF. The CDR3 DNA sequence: TGTACCAGCAGCCCGACTAGCGGGAGTTACGAGCAGTACTTC.

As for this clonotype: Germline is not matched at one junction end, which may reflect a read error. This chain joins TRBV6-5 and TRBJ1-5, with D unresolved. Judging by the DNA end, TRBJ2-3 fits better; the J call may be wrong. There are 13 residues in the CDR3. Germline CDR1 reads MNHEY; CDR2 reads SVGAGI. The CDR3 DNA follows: TGTGTCAGCAGTTACTCAATAGATCAGCCCCAGTATTTT. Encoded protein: CVSSYSIDQPQYF.

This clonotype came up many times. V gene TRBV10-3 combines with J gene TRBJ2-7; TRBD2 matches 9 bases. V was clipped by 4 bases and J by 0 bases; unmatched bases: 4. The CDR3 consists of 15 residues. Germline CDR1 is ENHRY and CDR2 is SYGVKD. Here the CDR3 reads CAISASGGSSYEQYF. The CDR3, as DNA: TGTGCCATCAGTGCAAGCGGGGGGAGCTCCTACGAGCAGTACTTC.

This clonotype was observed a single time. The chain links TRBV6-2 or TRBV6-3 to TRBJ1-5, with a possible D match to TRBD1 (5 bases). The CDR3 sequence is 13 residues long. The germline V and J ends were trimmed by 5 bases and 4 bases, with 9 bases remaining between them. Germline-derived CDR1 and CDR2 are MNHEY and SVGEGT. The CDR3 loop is CASSRQPNQPQHF. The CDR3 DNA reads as TGTGCCAGCAGTCGACAGCCGAATCAGCCCCAGCATTTT.

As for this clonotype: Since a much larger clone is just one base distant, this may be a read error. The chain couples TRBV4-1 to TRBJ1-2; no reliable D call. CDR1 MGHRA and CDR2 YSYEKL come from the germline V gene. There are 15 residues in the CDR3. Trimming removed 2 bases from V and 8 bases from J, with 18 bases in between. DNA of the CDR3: TGCGCCAGCAGCCAAAATGTCGGACCCACTGAAGGCTACACCTTC. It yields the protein CASSQNVGPTEGYTF.

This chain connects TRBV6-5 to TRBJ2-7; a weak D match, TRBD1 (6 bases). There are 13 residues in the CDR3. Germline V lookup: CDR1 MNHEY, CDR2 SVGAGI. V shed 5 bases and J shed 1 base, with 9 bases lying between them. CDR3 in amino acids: CASSHRESYEQYF. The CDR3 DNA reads TGTGCCAGCAGTCACAGGGAATCCTACGAGCAGTACTTC.